Here is one T cell receptor (beta chain) with its context. The table lists this clone with a few counts. This clone's antigen is unknown. Qualities for individual bases were not recorded, and no much larger clone is one base off. From the cysteine through the phenylalanine, the CDR3 covers 13 amino acids. Here the CDR3 DNA is all that survives: 39 bases in frame from base 1. From a lookup of the germline V gene, CDR1 and CDR2 are MGHRA and YSYEKL. V is reduced by 5 bases and J by 2 bases, leaving a spacing of 7 bases between them. The trial excluded patients who had a history of autoimmune disease or were on systemic immunosuppression. In every dose cohort, peripheral blood was drawn for TCR sequencing at baseline, cycle 4 day 1, and cycle 7 day 1. Samples were obtained from an open-label, multicenter, first-in-human phase I dose-escalation trial of ivuxolimab. Adults with locally advanced or metastatic head and neck squamous cell, hepatocellular, melanoma or renal cell carcinoma were enrolled in the trial. CD4+ and CD8+ T cells were sorted separately from peripheral blood before TCR sequencing.

The data belong to a study of OX40 agonist ivuxolimab in advanced cancers. Context from the whole study: Ivuxolimab was an agonistic, fully human IgG2 monoclonal antibody directed against OX40 (CD134), a costimulatory receptor. Of the roughly 50 dose-escalation patients, hepatocellular carcinoma was present in around 20, melanoma in about 15, renal cell carcinoma in 9 and head and neck cancer in 9. Prior anti-PD-1, anti-PD-L1 or anti-CTLA-4 therapy was permitted, and 40% of dose-escalation patients had received checkpoint inhibitors. The paper reports the monotherapy dose-escalation portion (N of about 47 patients) of the phase I ivuxolimab trial. Partial responses occurred in three dose-escalation patients: two with cutaneous melanoma and one with hepatocellular carcinoma. The dose-escalation cohort was 80% to 90% male with a mean age of approximately 60 years, ranging from 23 to 79. Peripheral TCRbeta sequencing aimed to test whether ivuxolimab altered TCR sequence diversity and caused clonal T-cell expansion. Intravenous ivuxolimab was administered to patients every 2 weeks at six dose levels: 0.01, 0.1, 0.3, 1.5, 3 and 10 mg/kg.

Results the study describes overall, beyond this receptor: Clonal expansion of both CD4+ and CD8+ blood T cells was observed from baseline to week 6 at doses 0.1 to 3.0 mg/kg. In partial responders in the 0.1-3.0 mg/kg groups, normalized peripheral clonal expansion was found to be among the lowest, especially among CD8+ T cells. Low levels of normalized T-cell clonal expansion were also seen in some patients who did not respond. After ivuxolimab, more expanded clones were found on average in CD8+ T cells than in CD4+ T cells. Which antigens the clonally expanded peripheral T cells were specific for was not determined.

To sequence the TCRbeta CDR3 region, genomic DNA was isolated from the sorted cells. The immunoSEQ Assay was used for sequencing of TCRbeta CDR3 regions. TCRdb stores this immuneACCESS table with in-frame sequences only. Part of the clones is absent; in the studies checked, under half of the shortfall reflects unresolved V genes, and no reason is known for the rest. For this sample there are just over 90,000 clones; 85% to 95% appear just once. The ten largest make up about 2.6% of the sample. In this chain, TRBV4-1 is recombined with TRBJ1-5, with the D segment identity uncertain. Sequenced material: CD4+ or CD8+ T cells sorted from blood, taken in a trial of the OX40 agonist ivuxolimab. This clonotype was obtained from an adult with an advanced solid tumor such as melanoma, head and neck, liver or kidney cancer. This receptor carries the CDR3 CASSFRGNQPQHF. The DNA reads as follows: TGCGCCAGCAGCTTCAGAGGCAATCAGCCCCAGCATTTT.